These T cell receptor beta chains were read from a single sample in a study of cytomegalovirus exposure and HLA in healthy donors. This table comes from immunoSEQ multiplex PCR, and its TCRdb copy is limited to in-frame clones, with some not included. The sample contains tens of thousands of clones, around four fifths of which appear only once. The specimen sequenced was PBMCs. The receptors come from a male donor in good health and CMV-seronegative. The CDR3 runs from the conserved cysteine through the conserved F or W. The D gene is left open where the match is weak. The size entry is marked missing in some rows and otherwise reads once, few, many or a size class.

TRBJ2-2 NA NA TRBV11-3 CASSVSGVAGELFF TGTGCCAGCAGCGTTTCGGGAGTCGCCGGGGAGCTGTTTTTT
TRBJ1-3 NA NA TRBV10-1 CASSEGTPGNTIYF TGCGCCAGCAGTGAGGGGACTCCTGGAAACACCATATATTTT
TRBJ2-1 NA few TRBV10-2 CASRTGTKQFF TGCGCCAGCAGGACCGGGACAAAGCAGTTCTTC
TRBJ2-3 NA NA TRBV19 CASNHLSDSSDTQYF TGTGCCAGCAACCACCTTTCGGACAGTTCGGATACGCAGTATTTT
TRBJ2-7 TRBD1 NA TRBV6-1 CASNRLGQGYEQYF TGTGCCAGCAATCGACTTGGACAGGGCTACGAGCAGTACTTC
TRBJ2-2 NA NA TRBV5-6 CASSLAGARVTGELFF TGTGCCAGCAGCTTAGCAGGGGCGCGGGTCACCGGGGAGCTGTTTTTT
TRBJ1-1 TRBD1 NA TRBV5-1 CASSETGTAITEEAFF TGCGCCAGCAGCGAGACCGGGACAGCCATCACTGAAGAAGCTTTCTTT
TRBJ2-1 TRBD2 NA TRBV28 CASSSTSGSSYNEQFF TGTGCCAGCAGTTCCACTAGCGGGAGCTCCTACAATGAGCAGTTCTTC
TRBJ1-5 NA NA TRBV28 CASSLSSRLGVSNQPQHF TGTGCCAGCAGTTTATCCTCTAGATTAGGCGTCAGCAATCAGCCCCAGCATTTT
TRBJ2-5 NA few TRBV27 CASSPRQIRQETQYF TGTGCCAGCAGTCCCCGACAGATACGCCAAGAGACCCAGTACTTC
TRBJ1-1 NA NA TRBV30 CALGGVTEAFF TGTGCCCTCGGGGGGGTCACTGAAGCTTTCTTT
TRBJ1-2 NA NA TRBV28 CASSLGSTAHPSNYGYTF TGTGCCAGCAGTTTAGGCTCGACAGCGCACCCCTCTAACTATGGCTACACCTTC
TRBJ1-2 NA NA TRBV6-1 CASSDLRFGQNYGYTF TGTGCCAGCAGTGACCTTCGATTTGGACAGAACTATGGCTACACCTTC
TRBJ2-3 TRBD2 NA TRBV2 CASRLAGDLPDTQYF TGTGCCAGCAGGTTGGCGGGAGACCTCCCAGATACGCAGTATTTT
TRBJ2-4 TRBD2 few TRBV7-2 CASSPSGGRRDIQYF TGTGCCAGCAGCCCCTCGGGGGGGCGCCGGGACATTCAGTACTTC
TRBJ2-3 TRBD2 few TRBV13 CASSLGLAGGQTDTQYF TGTGCCAGCAGCTTAGGACTAGCGGGGGGCCAAACAGATACGCAGTATTTT
TRBJ1-2 NA NA TRBV11-2 CASSLHETRPSYGYTF TGTGCCAGCAGCTTACACGAGACAAGACCAAGCTATGGCTACACCTTC
TRBJ2-1 TRBD2 NA TRBV6-6 CASRAGDSNEQFF TGTGCCAGCAGGGCGGGAGACTCGAATGAGCAGTTCTTC
TRBJ2-5 NA NA TRBV9 CASSVGEGRETQYF TGTGCCAGCAGCGTAGGTGAGGGCCGGGAGACCCAGTACTTC
TRBJ2-7 NA NA TRBV11-3 CASSLGRLGVYEQYF TGTGCCAGCAGCTTAGGGCGCCTCGGGGTGTACGAGCAGTACTTC
TRBJ1-2 NA NA TRBV5-6 CASSLVDSYGYTF TGTGCCAGCAGCTTGGTGGACAGCTATGGCTACACCTTC
TRBJ2-3 TRBD2 NA TRBV28 CASTPGTSGRGTQYF TGTGCCAGCACCCCAGGGACTAGCGGGAGAGGTACGCAGTATTTT
TRBJ2-1 TRBD2 NA TRBV2 CASRGLAGGDEQFF TGTGCCAGCAGGGGACTAGCGGGGGGGGATGAGCAGTTCTTC
TRBJ1-5 TRBD1 NA TRBV7-2 CASSPGTGGDQPQHF TGTGCCAGCAGCCCCGGGACAGGGGGCGATCAGCCCCAGCATTTT
TRBJ1-1 TRBD1 NA TRBV5-4 CASSSRGQGADRAFF TGTGCCAGCAGCTCACGGGGACAGGGGGCAGACCGGGCTTTCTTT
TRBJ1-2 NA NA TRBV6-5 CASRQGYGYTF TGTGCCAGCAGACAGGGTTATGGCTACACCTTC
TRBJ2-1 TRBD2 NA TRBV11-3 CASSLRGRYNEQFF TGTGCCAGCAGCTTGCGGGGGAGATACAATGAGCAGTTCTTC
TRBJ2-7 NA NA TRBV5-6 CASSLDGGYAYEQYF TGTGCCAGCAGCTTGGATGGGGGGTACGCCTACGAGCAGTACTTC
TRBJ2-1 NA NA TRBV21-1 CASSKGGRDSYNEQFF TGTGCCAGCAGCAAAGGTGGCAGGGACTCCTACAATGAGCAGTTCTTC
TRBJ1-5 NA NA TRBV27 CASSSVVQGNQPQHF TGTGCCAGCAGTTCGGTGGTACAGGGAAATCAGCCCCAGCATTTT
TRBJ2-7 TRBD1 NA TRBV6-5 CASRSPGTGYEQYF TGTGCCAGCAGATCTCCCGGGACAGGGTACGAGCAGTACTTC
TRBJ2-1 TRBD2 NA TRBV10-2 CASKPRTSGRVLNEQFF TGCGCCAGCAAACCTAGGACTAGCGGGAGGGTTTTAAATGAGCAGTTCTTC
TRBJ2-2 TRBD2 NA TRBV5-6 CASRASSGGAPGELFF TGTGCCAGCAGGGCATCTAGCGGGGGGGCCCCCGGGGAGCTGTTTTTT
TRBJ1-1 NA NA TRBV7-2 CASSFAAEGTEAFF TGTGCCAGCAGCTTTGCGGCGGAGGGCACTGAAGCTTTCTTT
TRBJ2-7 TRBD1 NA TRBV28 CASITGGGYEQYF TGTGCCAGCATTACAGGGGGCGGCTACGAGCAGTACTTC
TRBJ1-5 TRBD1 NA TRBV2 CASRYGQGRQPQHF TGTGCCAGCAGGTACGGACAGGGCCGACAGCCCCAGCATTTT
TRBJ1-2 NA NA TRBV28 CASSSGTFYGYTF TGTGCCAGCAGTTCAGGCACCTTTTATGGCTACACCTTC
TRBJ2-3 TRBD2 NA TRBV18 CASSPGLAGAGDTQYF TGTGCCAGCTCACCGGGACTAGCGGGAGCGGGGGATACGCAGTATTTT
TRBJ2-7 TRBD2 NA TRBV19 CASSTTSGLSYEQYF TGTGCCAGTAGTACCACTAGCGGCCTCTCCTACGAGCAGTACTTC
TRBJ1-1 NA NA TRBV20-1 CSASKGTEAFF TGCAGTGCTAGTAAGGGGACTGAAGCTTTCTTT
TRBJ2-1 NA few TRBV11-3 CASSKSVNEQFF TGTGCCAGCAGCAAGAGCGTCAATGAGCAGTTCTTC
TRBJ1-4 TRBD1 NA TRBV10-1 CARVGTGYEKLFF TGCGCCAGGGTCGGGACAGGGTATGAAAAACTGTTTTTT
TRBJ2-7 NA NA TRBV5-4 CASSLSADSSSYEQYF TGTGCCAGCAGCTTGTCGGCAGATTCTAGCTCCTACGAGCAGTACTTC
TRBJ1-2 NA few TRBV4-3 CASSEDLGGRFYGYTF TGCGCCAGCAGTGAAGACCTCGGGGGGCGCTTCTATGGCTACACCTTC
TRBJ2-7 NA NA TRBV7-2 CASSFMYEQYF TGTGCCAGCAGCTTTATGTACGAGCAGTACTTC